A selection of T cell receptor beta chains follows, all from one sample in a study of T cell responses to AZD1222 COVID-19 vaccine. The data were produced by immunoSEQ multiplex PCR, yet TCRdb's version contains in-frame clones alone and is incomplete. The sample lists approximately 150,000 clones; 89% were seen once. The material was peripheral blood, obtained on day 0 of AZD1222 vaccination. All receptors come from an adult in good health. CDR3s include the opening cysteine and the closing phenylalanine or tryptophan. The D gene is left open where the match is weak. Clone size is not always given. Where it is, it says once, few, many or a class for expanded clones.

v_call	d_call	j_call	cdr3_length	clone_size	cdr3_aa	cdr3_nt
TRBV12-3/TRBV12-4	NA	TRBJ1-1	12	NA	CASTLEGTEAFF	TGTGCCAGCACCTTGGAGGGGACTGAAGCTTTCTTT
TRBV28	NA	TRBJ1-1	15	NA	CASSLVGPGDTEAFF	TGTGCCAGCAGTTTAGTCGGCCCAGGGGACACTGAAGCTTTCTTT
TRBV5-1	TRBD1	TRBJ2-5	15	NA	CASSKGQGARETQYF	TGCGCCAGCAGCAAGGGACAGGGGGCAAGGGAGACCCAGTACTTC
TRBV5-1	TRBD1	TRBJ1-4	15	NA	CASSSGQGSNEKLFF	TGCGCCAGCAGCTCTGGACAGGGCTCTAATGAAAAACTGTTTTTT
TRBV28	NA	TRBJ1-5	14	NA	CASSYQGLNQPQHF	TGTGCCAGCAGTTACCAGGGGCTCAATCAGCCCCAGCATTTT
TRBV18	NA	TRBJ1-5	13	NA	CASSQDGNQPQHF	TGTGCCAGCTCACAGGACGGGAATCAGCCCCAGCATTTT
TRBV18	NA	TRBJ1-3	17	NA	CASSLIPRASSGNTIYF	TGTGCCAGCTCACTGATCCCCAGGGCTAGCTCTGGAAACACCATATATTTT
TRBV11-2	NA	TRBJ1-6	15	few	CASGRLDGSDSPLHF	TGTGCCAGCGGACGATTGGACGGGAGCGACTCACCCCTCCACTTT
TRBV9	NA	TRBJ1-2	15	NA	CASSDGVRPNYGYTF	TGTGCCAGCAGCGATGGGGTTAGGCCTAACTATGGCTACACCTTC
TRBV6-6	TRBD2	TRBJ2-7	14	NA	CASATGGLAYEQYF	TGTGCCAGCGCCACGGGGGGACTTGCCTACGAGCAGTACTTC
TRBV3-1/TRBV3-2	TRBD2	TRBJ2-3	15	NA	CASSLRTSGRNTQYF	TGTGCCAGCAGCCTACGGACTAGCGGGAGGAATACGCAGTATTTT
TRBV7-9	NA	TRBJ1-2	15	NA	CASSLGNGRQYGYTF	TGTGCCAGCAGCTTAGGGAATGGGAGACAGTATGGCTACACCTTC
TRBV6-2/TRBV6-3	NA	TRBJ1-2	17	NA	CASSYRTSSGTSYGYTF	TGTGCCAGCAGTTACCGAACCTCATCCGGGACATCCTATGGCTACACCTTC
TRBV4-1	NA	TRBJ1-3	15	NA	CASSQDPGKGNTIYF	TGCGCCAGCAGCCAAGATCCAGGGAAGGGAAACACCATATATTTT
TRBV5-4	NA	TRBJ2-1	16	once	CASSYGGRRSYNEQFF	TGTGCCAGCAGTTATGGCGGGCGCCGCTCCTACAATGAGCAGTTCTTC
TRBV11-1	NA	TRBJ2-1	13	NA	CASSFNGPNEQFF	TGTGCCAGCAGCTTCAACGGACCCAATGAGCAGTTCTTC
TRBV12-3/TRBV12-4	TRBD1	TRBJ1-5	13	NA	CASRGTGDQPQHF	TGTGCCAGCAGGGGGACAGGGGATCAGCCCCAGCATTTT
TRBV19	NA	TRBJ1-2	12	few	CASTPRNYGYTF	TGTGCCAGTACCCCGCGGAACTATGGCTACACCTTC
TRBV10-3	NA	TRBJ2-7	12	NA	CAISEDPYEQYF	TGTGCCATCAGTGAGGACCCCTACGAGCAGTACTTC
TRBV15	NA	TRBJ1-5	16	NA	CATSRTPGEGNQPQHF	TGTGCCACCAGCAGAACCCCGGGAGAGGGCAATCAGCCCCAGCATTTT
TRBV27	NA	TRBJ1-5	15	NA	CAIKPGPEGHQPQHF	TGTGCTATCAAGCCGGGGCCCGAGGGTCATCAGCCCCAGCATTTT
TRBV6-2/TRBV6-3	TRBD1	TRBJ1-4	15	NA	CASSRGQGSSEKLFF	TGTGCCAGCAGTCGCGGACAGGGCTCCTCTGAAAAACTGTTTTTT
TRBV11-2	NA	TRBJ2-2	15	NA	CASSHGSANTGELFF	TGTGCCAGCAGCCACGGGAGCGCGAACACCGGGGAGCTGTTTTTT
TRBV24-1	NA	TRBJ2-7	13	NA	CATSPVDSYEQYF	TGTGCCACCAGCCCGGTCGACTCCTACGAGCAGTACTTC
TRBV28	NA	TRBJ1-6	15	NA	CASSSVGTLNSPLHF	TGTGCCAGCAGTTCGGTCGGGACACTAAATTCACCCCTCCACTTT
TRBV6-1	NA	TRBJ1-1	14	NA	CASSDGGGSTEAFF	TGTGCCAGCAGTGATGGGGGAGGGAGCACTGAAGCTTTCTTT
TRBV7-9	NA	TRBJ1-6	18	NA	CASSAFSTGGRYNSPLHF	TGTGCCAGCAGCGCCTTTTCGACAGGAGGACGATATAATTCACCCCTCCACTTT
TRBV19	TRBD2	TRBJ2-1	14	NA	CASESGSSYNEQFF	TGTGCCAGTGAAAGCGGGAGCTCCTACAATGAGCAGTTCTTC
TRBV2	TRBD2	TRBJ2-7	15	NA	CASSAGTSGPYEQYF	TGTGCCAGCAGCGCCGGGACTAGCGGCCCGTACGAGCAGTACTTC
TRBV5-4	NA	TRBJ2-2	17	NA	CASSPTGRHPNTGELFF	TGTGCCAGCAGCCCAACGGGGCGGCACCCGAACACCGGGGAGCTGTTTTTT
TRBV5-1	NA	TRBJ2-1	12	once	CASSIQANEQFF	TGCGCCAGCAGCATACAGGCGAATGAGCAGTTCTTC
TRBV6-5	TRBD2	TRBJ2-3	14	NA	CASSISGMTDTQYF	TGTGCCAGCAGTATTAGCGGGATGACAGATACGCAGTATTTT
TRBV7-3	NA	TRBJ1-2	13	NA	CASSLPRGSGYTF	TGTGCCAGCAGCCTCCCCAGGGGCAGTGGCTACACCTTC
TRBV28	NA	TRBJ1-2	13	NA	CASSRVRRSGYTF	TGTGCCAGCTCCCGGGTCCGGAGATCTGGCTACACCTTC
TRBV18	TRBD2	TRBJ2-1	16	NA	CASSPPGLAGMNEQFF	TGTGCCAGCTCACCGCCGGGACTAGCGGGAATGAATGAGCAGTTCTTC
TRBV28	NA	TRBJ1-5	13	NA	CASSYLRDLPQHF	TGTGCCAGCAGTTACCTCCGGGACCTCCCCCAGCATTTT
TRBV2	NA	TRBJ1-6	14	NA	CASSELGPNSPLHF	TGTGCCAGCAGTGAACTGGGGCCCAATTCACCCCTCCACTTT
TRBV27	NA	TRBJ2-2	16	NA	CASHFSAALNTGELFF	TGTGCCAGCCACTTCTCAGCGGCCTTAAACACCGGGGAGCTGTTTTTT
TRBV9	NA	TRBJ1-1	15	NA	CASSPVGVSGAEAFF	TGTGCCAGCAGCCCCGTTGGGGTCTCCGGCGCTGAAGCTTTCTTT
TRBV15	TRBD1	TRBJ1-2	15	NA	CATSRGTGSWDGYTF	TGTGCCACCAGCAGAGGGACAGGGAGTTGGGATGGCTACACCTTC
TRBV9	NA	TRBJ2-7	12	once	CASSATGSGQYF	TGTGCCAGCAGCGCTACAGGGTCTGGGCAGTACTTC
TRBV10-3	TRBD2	TRBJ2-5	15	NA	CAISELGLAGETQYF	TGTGCCATCAGTGAGTTGGGACTAGCGGGTGAGACCCAGTACTTC
TRBV28	TRBD1	TRBJ1-2	17	NA	CASSSPLGQGKNYGYTF	TGTGCCAGCAGTTCTCCGCTCGGACAGGGGAAGAACTATGGCTACACCTTC
TRBV2	NA	TRBJ2-7	12	NA	CASSLVNSRILF	TGTGCCAGCAGTCTGGTGAACTCTCGGATACTTTTC
TRBV4-1	NA	TRBJ2-5	14	NA	CASSQGDQQETQYF	TGCGCCAGCAGCCAAGGAGACCAACAAGAGACCCAGTACTTC
TRBV12-3/TRBV12-4	NA	TRBJ1-3	13	NA	CASRTASGNTIYF	TGTGCCAGCCGGACAGCTTCTGGAAACACCATATATTTT
TRBV9	TRBD1	TRBJ2-5	14	NA	CASSVSGQGETQYF	TGTGCCAGCAGCGTAAGTGGACAGGGAGAGACCCAGTACTTC
TRBV7-2	TRBD1	TRBJ1-6	15	NA	CASSSGQGSNSPLHF	TGTGCCAGCAGCTCGGGACAGGGATCAAATTCACCCCTCCACTTT
TRBV20-1	NA	TRBJ2-7	11	NA	CSSKSTDEQYF	TGCAGTTCTAAATCGACAGACGAGCAGTACTTC
TRBV5-6	TRBD2	TRBJ2-1	13	once	CASSLEGSGRKFF	TGTGCCAGCAGCTTGGAGGGCAGCGGGAGGAAGTTCTTC
TRBV18	TRBD1	TRBJ2-1	15	NA	CASSRPGGSYNEQFF	TGTGCCAGCTCACGTCCAGGGGGCTCCTACAATGAGCAGTTCTTC
TRBV6-2/TRBV6-3	NA	TRBJ1-1	13	NA	CASSYPGNTEAFF	TGTGCCAGCAGTTACCCTGGGAACACTGAAGCTTTCTTT
TRBV30	NA	TRBJ2-7	12	NA	CACQGFGDEQYF	TGTGCCTGTCAGGGGTTCGGCGACGAGCAGTACTTC
TRBV19	NA	TRBJ1-1	15	few	CASRERGKTNTEAFF	TGTGCCAGTAGGGAAAGGGGGAAGACGAACACTGAAGCTTTCTTT
TRBV5-1	NA	TRBJ2-3	16	NA	CASSPGAGHSTDTQYF	TGCGCCAGCAGCCCCGGAGCGGGACATAGCACAGATACGCAGTATTTT
TRBV4-1	NA	TRBJ1-5	17	NA	CASSQSGGGRSNQPQHF	TGCGCCAGCAGCCAATCTGGAGGGGGTAGGAGCAATCAGCCCCAGCATTTT
TRBV7-2	TRBD1	TRBJ2-5	13	NA	CASSLGQGETQYF	TGTGCCAGCAGTCTTGGACAGGGGGAGACCCAGTACTTC
TRBV7-9	NA	TRBJ1-3	13	few	CASSLVVGDTIYF	TGTGCCAGCAGCTTAGTAGTTGGAGATACCATATATTTT
TRBV18	NA	TRBJ1-2	15	NA	CASSPMGPRNYGYTF	TGTGCCAGCTCACCCATGGGCCCTCGGAACTATGGCTACACCTTC
TRBV15	NA	TRBJ1-4	16	NA	CATSRELYGGNEKLFF	TGTGCCACCAGCAGAGAATTGTACGGAGGAAATGAAAAACTGTTTTTT